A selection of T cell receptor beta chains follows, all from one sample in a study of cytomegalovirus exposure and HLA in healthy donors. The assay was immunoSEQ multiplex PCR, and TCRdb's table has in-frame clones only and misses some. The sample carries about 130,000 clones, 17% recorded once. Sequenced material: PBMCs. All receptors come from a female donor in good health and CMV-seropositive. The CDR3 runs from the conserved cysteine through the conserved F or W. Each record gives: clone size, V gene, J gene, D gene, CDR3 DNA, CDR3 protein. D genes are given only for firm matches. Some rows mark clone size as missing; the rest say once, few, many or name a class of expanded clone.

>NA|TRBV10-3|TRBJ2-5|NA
TGTGCCATAAGTGCGGAGACCCAGTACTTC
CAISAETQYF
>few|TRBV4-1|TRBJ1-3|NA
TGCGCCAGCAGCCAAGATAAGGGACTCTCTGGAAACACCATATATTTT
CASSQDKGLSGNTIYF
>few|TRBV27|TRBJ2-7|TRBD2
TGTGCCAGCAGCAGCACACGCCCTAGCGGGAGGGGCTACGAGCAGTACTTC
CASSSTRPSGRGYEQYF
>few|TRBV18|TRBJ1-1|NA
TGTGCCAGCTCAGGGACACAGAACACTGAAGCTTTCTTT
CASSGTQNTEAFF
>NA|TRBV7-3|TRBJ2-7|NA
TGTGCCAGCAGCCCTGGGGCTAGTCAGAGATACGAGCAGTACTTC
CASSPGASQRYEQYF
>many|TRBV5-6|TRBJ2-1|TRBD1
TGTGCCAGCAGCTTCCTGGGACAGGGAGCGGATGAGCAGTTCTTC
CASSFLGQGADEQFF
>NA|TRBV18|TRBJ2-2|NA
TGTGCCAGCTCACCGTTAAGCGCCGCGAACACCGGGGAGCTGTTTTTT
CASSPLSAANTGELFF
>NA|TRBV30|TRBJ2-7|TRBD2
TGTGCCTGGAGTAGGTGGGAGGGGACCTTGTCCTACGAGCAGTACTTC
CAWSRWEGTLSYEQYF
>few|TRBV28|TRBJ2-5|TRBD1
TGTGCCAGCAGTGGACAGGGCGAGACCCAGTACTTC
CASSGQGETQYF
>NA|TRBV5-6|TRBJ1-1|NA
TGTGCCAGCAGCTTGTCCTTCTTAGTTTCCGAAATGAACACTGAAGCTTTCTTT
CASSLSFLVSEMNTEAFF
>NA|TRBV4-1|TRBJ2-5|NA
TGCGCCAGCAGCCAAGGTGGACAGCCGGAGACCCAGTACTTC
CASSQGGQPETQYF
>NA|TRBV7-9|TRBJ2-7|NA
TGTGCCAGCAGCCGAGTAAGGACAGCGCGCTACGAGCAGTACTTC
CASSRVRTARYEQYF
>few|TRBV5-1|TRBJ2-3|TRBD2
TGCGCCAGCAGCCTCGGACTAGCGGGCATCGATACGCAGTATTTT
CASSLGLAGIDTQYF
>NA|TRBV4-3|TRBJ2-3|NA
TGCGCCAGCAGCCAAGAGCAAGCGGCCAGCGGCACAGATACGCAGTATTTT
CASSQEQAASGTDTQYF
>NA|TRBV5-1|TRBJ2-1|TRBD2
TGCGCCAGCAGTCCCAAACTAGCGGGAACTTACAATGAGCAGTTCTTC
CASSPKLAGTYNEQFF
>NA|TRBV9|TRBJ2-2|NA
TGTGCCAGCAGCGTTTCAGGGGCCCTACACACCGGGGAGCTGTTTTTT
CASSVSGALHTGELFF
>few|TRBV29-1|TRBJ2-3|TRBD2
TGCAGCGTGGTCCTAGCGGGGGGAACTAGCACAGATACGCAGTATTTT
CSVVLAGGTSTDTQYF
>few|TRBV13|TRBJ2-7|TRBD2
TGTGCCAGCTCCCCTGAGACTAGCGGAACCTACGAGCAGTACTTC
CASSPETSGTYEQYF
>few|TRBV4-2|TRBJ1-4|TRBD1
TGTGCCAGCAGCTCGACGGACAGGGGCGAGGTTTTTGAAAAACTGTTTTTT
CASSSTDRGEVFEKLFF
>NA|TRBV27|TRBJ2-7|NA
TGTGCCAGCAGTTCGGGGTCCCCCTACGAGCAGTACTTC
CASSSGSPYEQYF
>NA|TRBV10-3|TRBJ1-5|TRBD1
TGTGCCATCAGTGAGTCCCAGGGGGTTAGCAATCAGCCCCAGCATTTT
CAISESQGVSNQPQHF
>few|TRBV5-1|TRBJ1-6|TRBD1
TGCGCCAGCAGCTTGGGACAGGGGACTTCACCCCTCCACTTT
CASSLGQGTSPLHF
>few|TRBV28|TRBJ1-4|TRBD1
TGTGCCAGCAGTGAGTACAGGGGGGCAACTAATGAAAAACTGTTTTTT
CASSEYRGATNEKLFF
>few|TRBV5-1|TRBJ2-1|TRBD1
TGCGCCAGCAGCGAACGGGACAGGAACTACAATGAGCAGTTCTTC
CASSERDRNYNEQFF
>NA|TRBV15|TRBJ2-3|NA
TGTGCCACCAGCAGAGATCCATGGGGGCGAAGCACAGATACGCAGTATTTT
CATSRDPWGRSTDTQYF
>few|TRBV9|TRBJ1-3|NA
TGTGCCAGCAGCGTAGAGGGGTCTGGAAACACCATATATTTT
CASSVEGSGNTIYF
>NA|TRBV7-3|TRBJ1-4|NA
TGTGCCAGCAGCCTGTCAGGGCTCCCTAATGAAAAACTGTTTTTT
CASSLSGLPNEKLFF
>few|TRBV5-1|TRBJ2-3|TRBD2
TGCGCCAGCAGTTTGGGGGGACTACCCTTCACAGATACGCAGTATTTT
CASSLGGLPFTDTQYF
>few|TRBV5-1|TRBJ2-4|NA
TGCGCCAGCAGCCCGAAAGGGGAAAACATTCAGTACTTC
CASSPKGENIQYF
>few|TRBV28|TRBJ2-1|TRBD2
TGTGCCAGCAACCGGGGGGGCTCCGCCCTCCAGTTCTTC
CASNRGGSALQFF
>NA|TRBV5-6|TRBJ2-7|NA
TGTGCCAGCAGCCAGCCGGCGGGCTCCTACGAGCAGTACTTC
CASSQPAGSYEQYF
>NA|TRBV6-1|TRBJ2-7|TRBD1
TGTGCCAGCAGTGAACAACGGGACAGGGAGAGTTACGAGCAGTACTTC
CASSEQRDRESYEQYF
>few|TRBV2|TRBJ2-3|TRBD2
TGTGCCAGCAGCTACGTTATTACGACTAGCGGGAGTCCTCGGTTT
CASSYVITTSGSPRF
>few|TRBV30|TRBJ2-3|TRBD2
TGTGCCTGGAGTGTCCTTAGCGGGGGGCGAGGGGCACGACAGTATTTT
CAWSVLSGGRGARQYF
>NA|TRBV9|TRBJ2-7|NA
TGTGCCAGCAGCGTCGGGTCGGAAACCCTTTCCTACGAGCAGTACTTC
CASSVGSETLSYEQYF